The clone carrying this T cell receptor beta chain was recorded many times. Its antigen remains unidentified. These data are taken from a study of T-cell reconstitution after alpha-beta-depleted transplantation in children. Germline V gene lookup returns CDR1 DFQATT and CDR2 SNEGSKA (reference sequence). The CDR3 has 15 amino acids. The V gene end was trimmed by 2 bases and the J gene end by 0 bases; junction bases not matched to a gene: 3. Study-level results: Alpha-beta T cells about two months after transplant reportedly derived from several hundred expanded graft clones. Diversity and T-cell counts at one year after transplant derived mostly from new T cells.

Unique molecular identifiers were incorporated when the TCRbeta library was constructed. TCRdb recomputed calls from the PCR reads with MiXCR, one row per CDR3 protein. Of 540,000 or so distinct CDR3 sequences in the sample, roughly 23% were seen once. This sample comprised PBMCs, mostly from graft donor cells, obtained 360 days after TCRalphabeta/CD19-depleted stem cell transplant. The V gene is TRBV20-1, the J gene TRBJ2-3; 9 positions match TRBD2. The TCR comes from a boy under two years old who had a stem cell transplant for acute myeloid leukemia, so the T cells may come from the graft donor. DNA for the CDR3: TGCAGTGCTAGACTAGCGGGGACTAGCACAGATACGCAGTATTTT. This sequence encodes CSARLAGTSTDTQYF.